This TCR beta chain comes out of a study of EBV T-cell therapy then PD-1 blockade in nasopharyngeal carcinoma (dated by TCRdb to 2020 to 2022). Read against the paper, the sample's treatment or condition label means: AdE1-LMPpoly-expanded autologous EBV-specific T-cell therapy followed by anti-PD-1 nivolumab. Notes on this clone: It has no known antigen specificity. No base quality information exists; no much larger clone differs at one position.

Genomic DNA was extracted from sorted cells using the Qiagen DNeasy Kit. TCR beta chain deep sequencing was performed on the immunoSEQ platform. In the authors' own workflow: The immunoSEQ Analyzer software was used to analyze the repertoire data. Sourced from immuneACCESS, this table was stored by TCRdb with only in-frame sequences that have V and J called. A share of the clones is absent; for the studies checked, an unresolved V gene accounts for under half, and the remainder has no known explanation. The D gene and trimming were derived from the DNA, and the V and J assignments and clone size from that table. The sample profile shows 19,000 or so clones; 75% to 90% of them were found once. Approximately 29% of the sample is in the top ten clones. The germline V gene encodes CDR1 LGHNA and CDR2 YSLEER. The CDR3 starts with the cysteine, ends with the phenylalanine, and has 17 residues. CDR3 DNA is the only sequence kept; it has 51 bases, read in frame from the first base. Relative to germline, V is 0 bases shorter and J is 5 bases shorter, with 19 bases between their ends.

The receptor's source is a man aged 35 to 55 with nasopharyngeal carcinoma. Sequencing was performed on CD8+ T cells from blood, taken at day 0 from a patient whose treatment included autologous EBV-specific T cells and nivolumab. The rearranged segments are TRBV4-3 and TRBJ1-1, with TRBD1 as a weak D call on 6 bases. The DNA sequence is given as TGCGCCAGCAGCCAAGATCTGGGCAGGGGCTCGGAAACTGAAGCTTTCTTT. Translation gives CASSQDLGRGSETEAFF.